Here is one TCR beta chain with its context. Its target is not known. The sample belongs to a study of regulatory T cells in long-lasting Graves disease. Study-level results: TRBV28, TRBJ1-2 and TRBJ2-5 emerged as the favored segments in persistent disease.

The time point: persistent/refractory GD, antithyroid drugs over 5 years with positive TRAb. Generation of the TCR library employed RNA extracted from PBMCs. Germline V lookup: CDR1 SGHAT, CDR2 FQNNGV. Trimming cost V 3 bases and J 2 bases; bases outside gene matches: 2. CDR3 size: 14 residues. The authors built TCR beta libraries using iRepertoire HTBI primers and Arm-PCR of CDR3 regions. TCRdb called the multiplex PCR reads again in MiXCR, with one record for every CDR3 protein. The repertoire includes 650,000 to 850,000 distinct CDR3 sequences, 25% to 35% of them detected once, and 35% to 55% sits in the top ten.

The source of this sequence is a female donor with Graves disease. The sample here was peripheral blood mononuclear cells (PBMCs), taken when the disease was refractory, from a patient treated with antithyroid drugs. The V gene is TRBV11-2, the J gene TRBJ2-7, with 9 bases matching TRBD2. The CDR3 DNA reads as TGTGCCAGCAGCTTTTTAGCGGGAGCCTACGAGCAGTACTTC. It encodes CASSFLAGAYEQYF.